This entry lists 12 T cell receptor beta chains sequenced from one sample in a study of cytomegalovirus exposure and HLA in healthy donors. The PCR ran on 60 Vbeta and 13 Jbeta primers. Only in-frame clones appear in the TCRdb table, and some are missing; sequencing was by immunoSEQ multiplex PCR. Seen here are about 93,000 clones, 78% observed once, and the top ten hold 3% to 3.5%. Sequenced input: PBMCs. These receptors were obtained from a woman between 35 and 50 years old in good health and CMV-seronegative.

This clone was counted a few times. In DNA form, the CDR3 reads TGCGCCAGCAGCTTGGATAGGACAACCGGGGAGCTGTTTTTT. Protein: CASSLDRTTGELFF. The chain combines TRBV5-1 with TRBJ2-2; tentatively, D is TRBD1 (5 bases). V was clipped by 0 bases and J by 5 bases, with 8 bases between them. In germline, CDR1 is SGHRS, CDR2 YFSETQ. This CDR3 spans 14 amino acids.

The rearrangement links TRBV28 to TRBJ1-5; D gene uncertain. The germline CDR1 and CDR2 sequences are MDHEN and SYDVKM. CDR3 length: 15 residues. V shed 3 bases and J shed 1 base, with 10 bases lying between them. CDR3 nucleotide sequence: TGTGCCAGCAGTTTTGGGCGAGGGAGCAATCAGCCCCAGCATTTT. Translated: CASSFGRGSNQPQHF.

V gene TRBV7-9 combines with J gene TRBJ1-1; 11 bases are a match to TRBD1. Germline-derived CDR1 and CDR2 are SEHNR and FQNEAQ (reference sequence). The length of the CDR3 is 15 residues. Trimming removed 5 bases from V and 4 bases from J; junction bases left unmatched: 6. The CDR3 nucleotides are TGTGCCAGCAGCCAGGACAGGGGGCAAGCCACTGAAGCTTTCTTT. Translating gives CASSQDRGQATEAFF.

The rearrangement uses TRBV21-1 and TRBJ2-4; TRBD1 reflects the table's D call only, with no check against the DNA. TRBV21-1 is marked as a pseudogene. The CDR3 spans 13 residues. The chain's CDR3 is CASSKARTGIQYF. CDR3 in DNA: TGTGCCAGCAGCAAAGCCCGGACAGGCATTCAGTACTTC.

The chain uses TRBV4-2 and TRBJ2-7, with no clear D. Germline V gene sequence: CDR1 LGHNA, CDR2 YNFKEQ. This CDR3 has 15 amino acids. Trimming left V 1 base short and J 3 bases short, with 13 bases between. The CDR3 DNA follows: TGTGCCAGCAGCCAAGCGATCGGGTCCAACTACGAGCAGTACTTC. It is translated as CASSQAIGSNYEQYF.

The rearrangement uses TRBV19 and TRBJ2-3; 14 bases agree with TRBD2. This CDR3 has 15 residues. The V gene end was trimmed by 3 bases and the J gene end by 5 bases; junction bases not matched to a gene: 1. Per germline, CDR1 LNHDA and CDR2 SQIVND (reference sequence). CDR3 DNA: TGTGCCAGTAGTATGGGACTAGCGGGAGTAGATACGCAGTATTTT. Protein product: CASSMGLAGVDTQYF. Full variable domain (rest looked up from reference TRBV19 and TRBJ2-3): DGGITQSPKYLFRKEGQNVTLSCEQNLNHDAMYWYRQDPGQGLRLIYYSQIVNDFQKGDIAEGYSVSREKKESFPLTVTSAQKNPTAFYLCASSMGLAGVDTQYFGPGTRLTVL.

The chain is built from TRBV18 and TRBJ1-2; 7 positions agree with TRBD1. The germline V gene has CDR1 KGHSH and CDR2 LQKENI. This CDR3 spans 14 amino acids. J lost 6 bases, V lost 6 bases, and 10 bases had no gene match. The CDR3 nucleotides read TGTGCCAGCTCTCGCAATCGACAGGGAGATGGCTACACCTTC. Amino acid sequence: CASSRNRQGDGYTF.

This clone has only a few counts. V is TRBV6-1 and J is TRBJ1-3; 8 bases are a match to TRBD1. Germline V lookup: CDR1 MNHNS, CDR2 SASEGT. V shed 7 bases and J 4 bases; nucleotides not matched to a gene: 6. The CDR3 is 14 amino acids. The CDR3 protein is CASIQGAGGNTIYF. In DNA form, the CDR3 reads TGTGCCAGCATCCAGGGGGCTGGCGGAAACACCATATATTTT.

V usage is TRBV6-6 and J usage is TRBJ2-1; the D is unclear. Germline V lookup: CDR1 MNHNY, CDR2 SVGAGI (reference sequence). The CDR3 contains 14 residues. V lost 8 bases and J 5 bases, leaving 16 bases between the germline ends. The CDR3 sequence: CASGSWRSNNEQFF. DNA of the CDR3: TGTGCCAGCGGTTCTTGGCGGAGCAACAATGAGCAGTTCTTC.

The V gene is TRBV5-1, the J gene TRBJ2-5, with 12 positions matching TRBD2. Germline CDR1 and CDR2: SGHRS and YFSETQ. This CDR3 is 16 amino acids long. The junction had 11 bases not matched to a gene; V was cut back by 7 bases and J by 4 bases. The CDR3 region has the DNA TGCGCCAGCTCCCCCGTACTAGCGGGAGGTCGAGAGACCCAGTACTTC. Translated, it gives CASSPVLAGGRETQYF.

V is TRBV6-6 and J is TRBJ1-6; D gene uncertain. The V end lost 6 bases, the J end lost 7 bases, and 4 bases lay between the germline ends. Germline V CDR1 and CDR2: MNHNY, SVGAGI (reference sequence). The CDR3 has 11 residues. The CDR3 DNA follows: TGTGCCAGCAGCACAAATTCACCCCTCCACTTT. As protein: CASSTNSPLHF.

CDR3 sequence (DNA): TGCAGCGCCGGGGGAATATACGAGCAGTACTTC. Translated: CSAGGIYEQYF. The chain combines TRBV29-1 with TRBJ2-5; D perhaps matches TRBD2 (6 bases). The J call may be in error: the DNA end matches TRBJ2-7 better. Germline CDR1 and CDR2: SQVTM and ANQGSEA. This CDR3 is 11 amino acids long.